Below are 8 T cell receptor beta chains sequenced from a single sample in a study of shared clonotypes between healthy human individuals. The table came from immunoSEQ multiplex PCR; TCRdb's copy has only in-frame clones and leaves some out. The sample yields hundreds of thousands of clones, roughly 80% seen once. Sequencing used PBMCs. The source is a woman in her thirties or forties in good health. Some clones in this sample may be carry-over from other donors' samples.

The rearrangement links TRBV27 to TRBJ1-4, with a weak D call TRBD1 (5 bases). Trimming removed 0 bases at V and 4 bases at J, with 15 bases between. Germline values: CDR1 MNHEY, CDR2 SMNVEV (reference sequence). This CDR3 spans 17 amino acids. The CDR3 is CASSLSIIGGVNEKLFF. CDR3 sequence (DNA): TGTGCCAGCAGTTTATCGATAATCGGGGGAGTTAATGAAAAACTGTTTTTT.

DNA of the CDR3: TGTGCCAGCAGCGGCGTTATATACGAGCAGTACTTC. Translating gives CASSGVIYEQYF. This chain uses TRBV5-7 with TRBJ2-7; no firm D call. TRBV5-7 is known as an ORF, though its function is uncertain. The CDR3 covers 12 residues. Trimming left V 4 bases short and J 4 bases short, with 9 bases between.

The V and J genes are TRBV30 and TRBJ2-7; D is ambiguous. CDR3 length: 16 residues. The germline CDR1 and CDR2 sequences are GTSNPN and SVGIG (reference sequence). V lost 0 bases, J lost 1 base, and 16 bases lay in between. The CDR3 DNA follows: TGTGCCTGGAGTGTATTGGACCCCCGAGAGTCCTACGAGCAGTACTTC. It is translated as CAWSVLDPRESYEQYF.

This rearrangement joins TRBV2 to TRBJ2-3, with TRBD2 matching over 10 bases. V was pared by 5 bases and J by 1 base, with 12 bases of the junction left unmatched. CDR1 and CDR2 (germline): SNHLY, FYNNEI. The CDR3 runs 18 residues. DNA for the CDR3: TGTGCCAGCAGTATTCGGCCTAGCGGGAGTTCGGGCACAGATACGCAGTATTTT. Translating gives CASSIRPSGSSGTDTQYF.

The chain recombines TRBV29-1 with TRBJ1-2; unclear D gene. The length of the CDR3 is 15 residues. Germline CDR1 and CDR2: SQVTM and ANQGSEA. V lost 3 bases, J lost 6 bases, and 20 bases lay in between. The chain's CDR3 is CSVEGPDPRRHGYTF. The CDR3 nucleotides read TGCAGCGTTGAGGGTCCGGACCCCCGCAGGCATGGCTACACCTTC.

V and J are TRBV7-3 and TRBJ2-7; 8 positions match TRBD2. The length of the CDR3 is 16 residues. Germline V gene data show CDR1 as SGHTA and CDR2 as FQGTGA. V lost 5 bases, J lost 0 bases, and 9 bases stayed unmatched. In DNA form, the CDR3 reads TGTGCCAGCAGCCCCCACGGGGGGGCGAGCTCCTACGAGCAGTACTTC. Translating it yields CASSPHGGASSYEQYF.

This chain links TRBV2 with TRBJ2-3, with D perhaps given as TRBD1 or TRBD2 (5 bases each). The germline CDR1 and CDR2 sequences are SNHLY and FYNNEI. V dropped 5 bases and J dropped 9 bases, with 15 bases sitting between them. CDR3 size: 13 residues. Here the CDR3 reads CASSSGRSRTQYF. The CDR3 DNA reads TGTGCCAGCAGTTCGGGACGGTCGAGGACGCAGTATTTT.

The CDR3 coding sequence is TGTGCCAGCAGTGTGGGCTACAATCAGCCCCAGCATTTT. Amino acid sequence: CASSVGYNQPQHF. This chain joins TRBV2 and TRBJ1-5; no reliable D call. Germline values: CDR1 SNHLY, CDR2 FYNNEI. This CDR3 is built from 13 residues. The V gene lost 4 bases and the J gene lost 3 bases, with 7 bases spanning the gap.